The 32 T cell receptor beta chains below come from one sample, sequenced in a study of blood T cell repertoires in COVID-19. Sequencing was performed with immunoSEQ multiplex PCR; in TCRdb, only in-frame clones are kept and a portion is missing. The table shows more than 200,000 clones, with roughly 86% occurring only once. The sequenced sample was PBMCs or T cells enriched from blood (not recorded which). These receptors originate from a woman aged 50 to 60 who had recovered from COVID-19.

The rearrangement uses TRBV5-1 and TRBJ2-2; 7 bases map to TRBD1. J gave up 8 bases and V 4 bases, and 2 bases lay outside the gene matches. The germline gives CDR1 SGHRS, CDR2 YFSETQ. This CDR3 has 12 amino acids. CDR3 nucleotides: TGCGCCAGCAGCATGGACAGGGGGGAGCTGTTTTTT. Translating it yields CASSMDRGELFF. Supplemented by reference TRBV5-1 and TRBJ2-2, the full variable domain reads KAGVTQTPRYLIKTRGQQVTLSCSPISGHRSVSWYQQTPGQGLQFLFEYFSETQRNKGNFPGRFSGRQFSNSRSEMNVSTLELGDSALYLCASSMDRGELFFGEGSRLTVL.

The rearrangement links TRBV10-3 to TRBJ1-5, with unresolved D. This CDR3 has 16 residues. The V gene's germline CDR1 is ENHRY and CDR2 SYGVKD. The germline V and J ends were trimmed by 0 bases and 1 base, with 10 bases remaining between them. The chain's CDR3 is CAISESTPESNQPQHF. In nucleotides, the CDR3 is TGTGCCATCAGTGAGTCGACTCCTGAGAGCAATCAGCCCCAGCATTTT.

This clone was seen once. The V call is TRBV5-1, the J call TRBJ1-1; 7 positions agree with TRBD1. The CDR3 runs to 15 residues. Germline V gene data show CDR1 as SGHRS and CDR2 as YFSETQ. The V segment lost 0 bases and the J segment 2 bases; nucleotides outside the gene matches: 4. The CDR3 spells CASSLGGTVNTEAFF. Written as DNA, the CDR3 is TGCGCCAGCAGCTTGGGTGGGACAGTAAACACTGAAGCTTTCTTT.

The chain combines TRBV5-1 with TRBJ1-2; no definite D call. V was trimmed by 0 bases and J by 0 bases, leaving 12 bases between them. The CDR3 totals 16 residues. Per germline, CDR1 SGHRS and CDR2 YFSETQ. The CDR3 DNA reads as TGCGCCAGCAGCTTGGCCGGGAGCATCGCTAACTATGGCTACACCTTC. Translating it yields CASSLAGSIANYGYTF.

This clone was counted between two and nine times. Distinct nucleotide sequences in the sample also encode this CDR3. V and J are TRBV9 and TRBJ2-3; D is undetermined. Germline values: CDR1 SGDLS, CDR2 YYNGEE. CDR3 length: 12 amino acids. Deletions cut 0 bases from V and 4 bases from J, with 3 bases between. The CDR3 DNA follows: TGTGCCAGCAGCGTAGCAGCAGATACGCAGTATTTT. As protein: CASSVAADTQYF.

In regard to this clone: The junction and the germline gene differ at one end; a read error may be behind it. In nucleotides, the CDR3 is TGTGCCAGCAGTGACTCCGGGTCCCTTGGCTACACCTTC. Translation: CASSDSGSLGYTF. The chain is built from TRBV6-5 and TRBJ1-2; D is uncertain. Germline V gene data show CDR1 as MNHEY and CDR2 as SVGAGI. There are 13 residues in the CDR3.

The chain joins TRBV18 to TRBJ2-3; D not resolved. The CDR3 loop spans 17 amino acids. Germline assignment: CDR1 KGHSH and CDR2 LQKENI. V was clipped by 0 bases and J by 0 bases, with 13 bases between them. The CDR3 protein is CASSPPSGVGSTDTQYF. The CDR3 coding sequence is TGTGCCAGCTCACCACCCTCCGGAGTAGGAAGCACAGATACGCAGTATTTT. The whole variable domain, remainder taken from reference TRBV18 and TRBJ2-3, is NAGVMQNPRHLVRRRGQEARLRCSPMKGHSHVYWYRQLPEEGLKFMVYLQKENIIDESGMPKERFSAEFPKEGPSILRIQQVVRGDSAAYFCASSPPSGVGSTDTQYFGPGTRLTVL.

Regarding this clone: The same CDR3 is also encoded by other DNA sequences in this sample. CDR3 region: CSVGQGNTEAFF. CDR3 DNA sequence: TGCAGCGTCGGACAAGGGAACACTGAAGCTTTCTTT. The chain employs TRBV29-1 and TRBJ1-1, with TRBD1 as a possible D gene (5 bases). V lost 6 bases to trimming and J lost 1 base, with 9 bases between them. The CDR3 contains 12 residues. Per the germline V gene, CDR1 is SQVTM and CDR2 is ANQGSEA.

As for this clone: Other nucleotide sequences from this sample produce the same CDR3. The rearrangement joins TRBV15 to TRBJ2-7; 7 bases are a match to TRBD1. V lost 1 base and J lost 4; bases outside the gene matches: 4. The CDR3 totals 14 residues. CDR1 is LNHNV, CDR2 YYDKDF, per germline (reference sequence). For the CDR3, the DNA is TGTGCCACCAGCAGAGGACAGGGAGTGTACGAGCAGTACTTC. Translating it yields CATSRGQGVYEQYF.

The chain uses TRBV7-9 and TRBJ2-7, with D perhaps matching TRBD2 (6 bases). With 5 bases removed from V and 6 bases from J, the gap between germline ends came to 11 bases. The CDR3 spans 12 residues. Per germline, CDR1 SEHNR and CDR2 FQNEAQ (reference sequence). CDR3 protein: CASSPRGREQYF. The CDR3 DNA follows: TGTGCCAGCAGCCCGCGGGGCCGCGAGCAGTACTTC.

The CDR3 nucleotides are TGTGCCAGCAGTCCTAGCGGGAGGGCCCCCGAGCAGTACTTC. It specifies CASSPSGRAPEQYF. This chain joins TRBV6-5 and TRBJ2-7, with 12 bases lining up with TRBD2. CDR1 and CDR2 from the germline V gene are MNHEY and SVGAGI. V shed 5 bases, J shed 6 bases, and the junction held 5 bases outside the gene matches. The length of the CDR3 is 14 residues.

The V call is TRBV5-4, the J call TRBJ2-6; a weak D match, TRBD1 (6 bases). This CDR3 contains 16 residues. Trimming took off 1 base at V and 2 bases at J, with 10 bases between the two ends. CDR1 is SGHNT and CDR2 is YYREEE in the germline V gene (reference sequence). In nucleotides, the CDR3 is TGTGCCAGCAGCTTGAATTCAGGGGCTGGGGCCAACGTCCTGACTTTC. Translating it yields CASSLNSGAGANVLTF.

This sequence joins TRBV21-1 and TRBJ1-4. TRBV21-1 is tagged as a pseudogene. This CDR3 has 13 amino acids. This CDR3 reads CASSTATNEKLFF. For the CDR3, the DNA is TGTGCCAGCAGCACGGCAACTAATGAAAAACTGTTTTTT.

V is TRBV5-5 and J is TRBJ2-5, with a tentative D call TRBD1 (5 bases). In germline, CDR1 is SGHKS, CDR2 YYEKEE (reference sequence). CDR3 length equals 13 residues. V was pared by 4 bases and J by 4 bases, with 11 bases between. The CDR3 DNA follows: TGTGCCAGCAGCGCCTCAGGGCTAGAGACCCAGTACTTC. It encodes CASSASGLETQYF.

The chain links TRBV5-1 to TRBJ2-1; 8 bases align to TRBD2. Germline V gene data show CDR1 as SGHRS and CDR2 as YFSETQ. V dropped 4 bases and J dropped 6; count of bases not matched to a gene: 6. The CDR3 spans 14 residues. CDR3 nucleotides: TGCGCCAGCAGCAAAGGGAGCGGGAGCAATGAGCAGTTCTTC. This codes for CASSKGSGSNEQFF.

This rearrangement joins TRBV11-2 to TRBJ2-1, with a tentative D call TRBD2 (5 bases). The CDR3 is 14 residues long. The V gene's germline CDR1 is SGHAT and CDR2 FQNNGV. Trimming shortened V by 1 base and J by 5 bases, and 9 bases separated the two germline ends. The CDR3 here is CASSLGSGDNEQFF. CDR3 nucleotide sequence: TGTGCCAGCAGCTTAGGCAGCGGCGACAATGAGCAGTTCTTC. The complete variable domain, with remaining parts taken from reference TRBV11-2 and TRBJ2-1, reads EAGVAQSPRYKIIEKRQSVAFWCNPISGHATLYWYQQILGQGPKLLIQFQNNGVVDDSQLPKDRFSAERLKGVDSTLKIQPAKLEDSAVYLCASSLGSGDNEQFFGPGTRLTVL.

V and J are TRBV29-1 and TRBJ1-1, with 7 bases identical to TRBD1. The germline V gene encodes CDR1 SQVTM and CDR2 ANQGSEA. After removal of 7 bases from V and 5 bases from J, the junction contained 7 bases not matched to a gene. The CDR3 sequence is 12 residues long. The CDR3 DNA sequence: TGCAGCGCGGCGACAGGGCAGACTGAAGCTTTCTTT. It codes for CSAATGQTEAFF. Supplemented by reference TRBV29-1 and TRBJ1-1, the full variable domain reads SAVISQKPSRDICQRGTSLTIQCQVDSQVTMMFWYRQQPGQSLTLIATANQGSEATYESGFVIDKFPISRPNLTFSTLTVSNMSPEDSSIYLCSAATGQTEAFFGQGTRLTVV.

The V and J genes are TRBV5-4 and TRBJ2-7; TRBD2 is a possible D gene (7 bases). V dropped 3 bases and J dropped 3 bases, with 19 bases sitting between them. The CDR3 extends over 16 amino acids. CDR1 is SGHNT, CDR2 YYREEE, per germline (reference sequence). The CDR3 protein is CASSSISGGASYEQYF. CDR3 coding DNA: TGTGCCAGCAGCTCAATCAGTGGGGGGGCAAGCTACGAGCAGTACTTC.

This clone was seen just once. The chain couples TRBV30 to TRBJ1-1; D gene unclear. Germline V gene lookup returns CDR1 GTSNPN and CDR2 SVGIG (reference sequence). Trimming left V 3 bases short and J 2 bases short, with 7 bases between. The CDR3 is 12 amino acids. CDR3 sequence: CAWRTGNTEAFF. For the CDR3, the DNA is TGTGCCTGGAGAACGGGAAACACTGAAGCTTTCTTT.

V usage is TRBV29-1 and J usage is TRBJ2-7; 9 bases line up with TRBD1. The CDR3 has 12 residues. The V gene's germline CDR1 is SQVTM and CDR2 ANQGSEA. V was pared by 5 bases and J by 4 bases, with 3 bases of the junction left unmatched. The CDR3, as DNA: TGCAGCGTTATTGGACAGGGGTACGAGCAGTACTTC. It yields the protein CSVIGQGYEQYF.

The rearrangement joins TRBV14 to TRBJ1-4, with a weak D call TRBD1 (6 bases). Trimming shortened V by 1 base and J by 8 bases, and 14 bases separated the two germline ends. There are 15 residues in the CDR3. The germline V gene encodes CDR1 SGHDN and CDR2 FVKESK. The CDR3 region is CASSQAHGGSEKLFF. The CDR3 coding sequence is TGTGCCAGCAGCCAAGCGCATGGGGGCAGCGAAAAACTGTTTTTT.

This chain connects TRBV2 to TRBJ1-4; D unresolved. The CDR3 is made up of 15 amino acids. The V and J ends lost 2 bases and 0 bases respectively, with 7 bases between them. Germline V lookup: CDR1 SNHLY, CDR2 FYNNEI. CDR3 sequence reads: CASSERTATNEKLFF. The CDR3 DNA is TGTGCCAGCAGTGAACGAACAGCAACTAATGAAAAACTGTTTTTT.

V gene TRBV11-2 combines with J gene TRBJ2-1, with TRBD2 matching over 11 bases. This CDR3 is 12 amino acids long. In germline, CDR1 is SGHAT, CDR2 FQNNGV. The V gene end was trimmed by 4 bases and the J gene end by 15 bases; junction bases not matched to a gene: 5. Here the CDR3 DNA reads TGTGCCAGCAGCTCACCCCTAGCGGGAGGGTTCTTC. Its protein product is CASSSPLAGGFF.

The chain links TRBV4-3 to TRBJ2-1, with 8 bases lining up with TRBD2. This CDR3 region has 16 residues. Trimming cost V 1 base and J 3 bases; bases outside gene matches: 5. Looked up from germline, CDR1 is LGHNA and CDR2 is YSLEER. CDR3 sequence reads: CASSQATGTSYNEQFF. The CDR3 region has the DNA TGCGCCAGCAGCCAAGCCACCGGGACTAGCTACAATGAGCAGTTCTTC.

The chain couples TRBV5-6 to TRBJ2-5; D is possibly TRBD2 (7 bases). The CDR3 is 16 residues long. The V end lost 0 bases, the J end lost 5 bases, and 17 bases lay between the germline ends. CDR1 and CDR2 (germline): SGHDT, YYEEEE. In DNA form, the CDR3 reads TGTGCCAGCAGCTTGGGCGGCCGGGGGGCGATTGAGACCCAGTACTTC. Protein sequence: CASSLGGRGAIETQYF.

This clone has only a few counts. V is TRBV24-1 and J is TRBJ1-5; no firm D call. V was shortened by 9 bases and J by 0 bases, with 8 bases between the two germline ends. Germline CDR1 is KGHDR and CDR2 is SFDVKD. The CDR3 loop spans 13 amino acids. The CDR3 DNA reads TGTGCCACCTCCCCTTCTAGCAATCAGCCCCAGCATTTT. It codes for CATSPSSNQPQHF.

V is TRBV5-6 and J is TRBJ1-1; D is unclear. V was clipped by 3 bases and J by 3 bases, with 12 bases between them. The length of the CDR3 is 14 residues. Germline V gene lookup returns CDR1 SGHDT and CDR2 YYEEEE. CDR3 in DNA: TGTGCCAGCAGCTGGGAGAGGAGGCACACTGAAGCTTTCTTT. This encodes CASSWERRHTEAFF.

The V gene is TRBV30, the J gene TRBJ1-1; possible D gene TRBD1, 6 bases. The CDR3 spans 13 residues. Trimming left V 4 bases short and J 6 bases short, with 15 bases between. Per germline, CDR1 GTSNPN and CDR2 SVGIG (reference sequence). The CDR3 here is CAWTDRIYAEAFF. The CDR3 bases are TGTGCCTGGACAGACAGGATTTACGCTGAAGCTTTCTTT. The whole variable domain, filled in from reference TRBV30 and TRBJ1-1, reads SQTIHQWPATLVQPVGSPLSLECTVEGTSNPNLYWYRQAAGRGLQLLFYSVGIGQISSEVPQNLSASRPQDRQFILSSKKLLLSDSGFYLCAWTDRIYAEAFFGQGTRLTVV.

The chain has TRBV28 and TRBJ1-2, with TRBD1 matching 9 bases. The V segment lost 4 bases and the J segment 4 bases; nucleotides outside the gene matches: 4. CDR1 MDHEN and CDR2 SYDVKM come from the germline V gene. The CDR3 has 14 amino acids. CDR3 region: CASSYMGQGYGYTF. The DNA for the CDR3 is TGTGCCAGCAGTTATATGGGACAGGGCTATGGCTACACCTTC.

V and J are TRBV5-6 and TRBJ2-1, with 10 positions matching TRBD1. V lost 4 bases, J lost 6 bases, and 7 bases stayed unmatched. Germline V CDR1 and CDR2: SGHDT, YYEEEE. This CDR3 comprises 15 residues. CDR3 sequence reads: CASSPGQGGGNEQFF. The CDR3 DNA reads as TGTGCCAGCAGCCCCGGACAGGGGGGAGGCAATGAGCAGTTCTTC.

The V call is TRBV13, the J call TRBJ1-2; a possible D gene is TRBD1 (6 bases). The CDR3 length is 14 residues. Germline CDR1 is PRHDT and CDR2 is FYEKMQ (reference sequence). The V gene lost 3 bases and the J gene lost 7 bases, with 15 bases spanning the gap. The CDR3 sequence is CASSLKPGAGGYTF. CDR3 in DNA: TGTGCCAGCAGCTTGAAACCAGGGGCAGGTGGCTACACCTTC.

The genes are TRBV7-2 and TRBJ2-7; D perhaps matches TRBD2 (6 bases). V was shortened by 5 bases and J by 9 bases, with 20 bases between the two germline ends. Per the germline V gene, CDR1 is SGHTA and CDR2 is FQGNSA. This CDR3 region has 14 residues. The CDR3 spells CASSDEGLQSGQYF. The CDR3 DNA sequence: TGTGCCAGCAGCGACGAGGGACTTCAATCGGGGCAGTACTTC.